A single sample gave rise to the 4 T cell receptor beta chains below, sequenced in a study of cytomegalovirus exposure and HLA in healthy donors. The study ran its PCR with 60 Vbeta and 13 Jbeta primers. Clones were sequenced by immunoSEQ multiplex PCR, and TCRdb holds only the in-frame ones, with some missing. The table lists some 130,000 clones, about 70% of them singletons. Sequencing used PBMCs. The source is a man aged 35 to 55 in good health and CMV-seronegative.

CDR3 DNA sequence: TGTGCCAGCAGTTATGGTTGGACAGGGTGGGGCGGGGAGCTGTTTTTT. It codes for CASSYGWTGWGGELFF. The V and J genes are TRBV6-5 and TRBJ2-2; 8 bases agree with TRBD1. The V and J ends lost 3 bases and 7 bases, in that order; junction bases with no gene match: 10. The CDR3 runs to 16 residues. Germline lookup yields CDR1 MNHEY and CDR2 SVGAGI.

CDR3 coding DNA: TGTGCCAGCAGCTATGCGGGAGGCTCCTACAATGAGCAGTTCTTC. Translated, it gives CASSYAGGSYNEQFF. The rearrangement joins TRBV7-2 to TRBJ2-1, with 8 bases matching TRBD2. The J segment lost 0 bases and the V segment lost 4 bases, leaving 2 bases of the junction unmatched. CDR1 SGHTA and CDR2 FQGNSA come from the germline V gene. The CDR3 is 15 amino acids. Using reference TRBV7-2 and TRBJ2-1 for the parts outside the CDR3, the full variable domain is GAGVSQSPSNKVTEKGKDVELRCDPISGHTALYWYRQSLGQGLEFLIYFQGNSAPDKSGLPSDRFSAERTGGSVSTLTIQRTQQEDSAVYLCASSYAGGSYNEQFFGPGTRLTVL.

The chain has TRBV6-5 and TRBJ1-1, with D perhaps matching TRBD1 (6 bases). The germline V gene encodes CDR1 MNHEY and CDR2 SVGAGI. The CDR3 loop spans 15 amino acids. Trimming shortened V by 3 bases and J by 1 base, and 12 bases separated the two germline ends. The CDR3 DNA follows: TGTGCCAGCAGTTATTACGGGGGGGCGAACACTGAAGCTTTCTTT. Translation: CASSYYGGANTEAFF.

This clone was picked up one time. The CDR3 here is CASSLRRGDTQYF. CDR3 in DNA: TGTGCCAGCAGCTTACGGCGCGGAGATACGCAGTATTTT. This chain connects TRBV7-2 to TRBJ2-3; D gene uncertain. Germline assignment: CDR1 SGHTA and CDR2 FQGNSA. Trimming removed 2 bases from V and 5 bases from J, with 8 bases in between. The CDR3 consists of 13 residues.